Reported below is one TCR beta chain. CDR1 is SGHAT, CDR2 FQNNGV, per germline. This CDR3 spans 12 amino acids. V lost 4 bases and J 4 bases, leaving 5 bases between the germline ends. Use of 60 Vbeta and 13 Jbeta primers characterized the PCR. TCRdb's table, derived via immunoSEQ multiplex PCR, lists solely in-frame clones and lacks some. The sample shows around 180,000 clones, 80% of them seen only once. The sample belongs to a study of cytomegalovirus exposure and HLA in healthy donors. The receptor was isolated from a man aged 25-40 years in good health and CMV-seropositive. The chain links TRBV11-2 to TRBJ1-5; no definite D call. Sequencing input: PBMCs. CDR3: CASSSPNQPQHF. The CDR3 DNA follows: TGTGCCAGCAGCTCTCCTAATCAGCCCCAGCATTTT.